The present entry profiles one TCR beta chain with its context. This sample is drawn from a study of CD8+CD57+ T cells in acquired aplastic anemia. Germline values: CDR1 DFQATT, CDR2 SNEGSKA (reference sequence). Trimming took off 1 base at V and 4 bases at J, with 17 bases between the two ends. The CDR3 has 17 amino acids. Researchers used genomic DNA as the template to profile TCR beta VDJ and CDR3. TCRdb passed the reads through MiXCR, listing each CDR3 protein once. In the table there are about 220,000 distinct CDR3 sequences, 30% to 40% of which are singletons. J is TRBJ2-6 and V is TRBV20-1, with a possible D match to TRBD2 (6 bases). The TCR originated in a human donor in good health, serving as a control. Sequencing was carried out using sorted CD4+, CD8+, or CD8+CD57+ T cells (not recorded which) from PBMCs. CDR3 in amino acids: CSARGSLGAGGANVLTF. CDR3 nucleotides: TGCAGTGCTAGAGGCTCGCTAGGGGCGGGAGGGGCCAACGTCCTGACTTTC.